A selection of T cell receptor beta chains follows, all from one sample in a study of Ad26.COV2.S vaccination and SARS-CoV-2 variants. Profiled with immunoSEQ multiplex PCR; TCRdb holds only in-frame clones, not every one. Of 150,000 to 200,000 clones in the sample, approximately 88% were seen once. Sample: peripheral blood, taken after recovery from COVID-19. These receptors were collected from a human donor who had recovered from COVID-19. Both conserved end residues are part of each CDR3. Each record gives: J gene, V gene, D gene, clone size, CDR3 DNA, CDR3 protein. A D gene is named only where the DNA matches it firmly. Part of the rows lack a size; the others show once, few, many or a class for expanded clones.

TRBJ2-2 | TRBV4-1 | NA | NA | TGCGCCAGCAGCCCAGGGACCGGGGAGCTGTTTTTT | CASSPGTGELFF
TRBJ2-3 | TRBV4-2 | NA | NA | TGTGCCAGCAGCCTGAGGGGGGGGGAAGGGCCAGATACGCAGTATTTT | CASSLRGGEGPDTQYF
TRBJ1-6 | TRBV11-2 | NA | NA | TGTGCCAGCAGCTTTTTTGGAGCCGATTCACCCCTCCACTTT | CASSFFGADSPLHF
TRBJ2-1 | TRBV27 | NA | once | TGTGCCAGCAGTACTACCCTGGACCACAATGAGCAGTTCTTC | CASSTTLDHNEQFF
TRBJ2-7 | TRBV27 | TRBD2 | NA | TGTGCCAGCAGTTTACGACTAGCGGAAACCTACGAGCAGTACTTC | CASSLRLAETYEQYF
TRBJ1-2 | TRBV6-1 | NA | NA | TGTGCCAGCAGTGAATCTTGGGACGGTAGTGGCTACACCTTC | CASSESWDGSGYTF
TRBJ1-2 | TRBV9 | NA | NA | TGTGCCAGCAGCCCGCCGACAGACTATGGCTACACCTTC | CASSPPTDYGYTF
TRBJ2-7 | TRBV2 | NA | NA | TGTGCGCTAAGGACGGAGAGCTCCGGTTACGAGCAGTACTTC | CALRTESSGYEQYF
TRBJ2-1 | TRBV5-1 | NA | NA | TGCGCCAGCAGCCTTCACCCGGGACAACTCACCGGCAATGAGCAGTTCTTC | CASSLHPGQLTGNEQFF
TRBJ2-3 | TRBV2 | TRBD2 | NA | TGTGCCAGCAGTGCCCCGGGACTAAGCACAGATACGCAGTATTTT | CASSAPGLSTDTQYF
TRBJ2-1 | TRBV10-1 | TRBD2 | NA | TGCGCCGTCTCGCGCAGGGAGGGCAATGAGCAGTTCTTC | CAVSRREGNEQFF
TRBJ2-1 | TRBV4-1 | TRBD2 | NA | TGCGCCAGCAGCCAAGTACGGTCTAGCGGGACCCTTTCGTCTTACAATGAGCAGTTCTTC | CASSQVRSSGTLSSYNEQFF
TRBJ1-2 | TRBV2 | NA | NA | TGTGCCAGCAGTGGTGGTTACAGGGTAAAATTGGATGGCTACACCTTC | CASSGGYRVKLDGYTF
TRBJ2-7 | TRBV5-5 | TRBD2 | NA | TGTGCCAGCAGCGTCCGCCCTAGCGGGAGGGACTACGAGCAGTACTTC | CASSVRPSGRDYEQYF
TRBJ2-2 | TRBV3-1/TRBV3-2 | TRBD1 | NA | TGTGCCAGCAGCCAAGAAGAATTTGGGACAGGGGGCGGGAGGAACACCGGGGAGCTGTTTTTT | CASSQEEFGTGGGRNTGELFF
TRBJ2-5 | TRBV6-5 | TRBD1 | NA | TGTGCCAGCAGGCCCAACAGGGGATGGCAAGAGACCCAGTACTTC | CASRPNRGWQETQYF
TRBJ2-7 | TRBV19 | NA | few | TGTGCCAGTAGTATAGCCTACGAGCAGTACTTC | CASSIAYEQYF
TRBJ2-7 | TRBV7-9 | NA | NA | TGTGCCAGCAGCTTGCTCTACGAGCAGTACTTC | CASSLLYEQYF
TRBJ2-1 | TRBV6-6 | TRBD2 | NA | TGTGCCAGCAGTCCTAAACAAACTAGCGGGTGGGGTCGCTACAATGAGCAGTTCTTC | CASSPKQTSGWGRYNEQFF
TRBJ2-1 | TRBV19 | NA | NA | TGTGCCAGTAGTATTGGGAATGAGCAGTTCTTC | CASSIGNEQFF
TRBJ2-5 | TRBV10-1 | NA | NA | TGCGCCAGCAGTGAAGCGAGCTGGGAGACCCAGTACTTC | CASSEASWETQYF
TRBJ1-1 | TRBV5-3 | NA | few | TGTGCCAGCCCTCCGGGGACTGAAGCTTTCTTT | CASPPGTEAFF
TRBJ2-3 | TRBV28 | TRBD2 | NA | TGTGCCAGCAGTTTTGGACTAGCGGGCGGCGGAGGAGATACGCAGTATTTT | CASSFGLAGGGGDTQYF
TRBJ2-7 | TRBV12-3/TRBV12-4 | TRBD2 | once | TGTGCCAGCAGCCGGGGACTAGCGAGGAATTACTTC | CASSRGLARNYF
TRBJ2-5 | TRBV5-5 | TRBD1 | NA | TGTGCCAGCAGCTTGTGGGACAGGGGTGAGACCCAGTACTTC | CASSLWDRGETQYF
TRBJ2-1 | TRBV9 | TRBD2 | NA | TGTGCCAGCAGCGTAGGTCTAGCGGGGACTTGGGATGAGCAGTTCTTC | CASSVGLAGTWDEQFF
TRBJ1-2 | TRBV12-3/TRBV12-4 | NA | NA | TGTGCCAGCAGCCACGGGTATGGCTACACCTTC | CASSHGYGYTF
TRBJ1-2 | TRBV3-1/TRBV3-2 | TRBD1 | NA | TGTGCCAGCAGCCAAGATGCGGGAGGGGGCGCACAGGGTGGCTACACCTTC | CASSQDAGGGAQGGYTF
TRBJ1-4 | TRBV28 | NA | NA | TGTGCCAGCAGTTCACAGGGAACTAATGAAAAACTGTTTTTT | CASSSQGTNEKLFF
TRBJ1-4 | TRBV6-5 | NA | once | TGTGCCAGCAGCCGAGGGGCGGGGTTGTGGGAAAAACTGTTTTTT | CASSRGAGLWEKLFF
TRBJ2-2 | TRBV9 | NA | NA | TGTGCCAGCAGCGTAGGGAGGACACATAACACCGGGGAGCTGTTTTTT | CASSVGRTHNTGELFF
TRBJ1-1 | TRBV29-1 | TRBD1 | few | TGCAGCGTTGGGACAGGGGGCGGAGGAGGGACTGAAGCTTTCTTT | CSVGTGGGGGTEAFF
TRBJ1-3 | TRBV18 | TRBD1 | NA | TGTGCCAGCTCATCACTGCCTGGGACAGGGGACGGAAACACCATATATTTT | CASSSLPGTGDGNTIYF
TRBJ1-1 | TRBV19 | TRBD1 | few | TGTGCCAGTAGTCATCCCCCAGGGGGCTATTTCACTGAAGCTTTCTTT | CASSHPPGGYFTEAFF
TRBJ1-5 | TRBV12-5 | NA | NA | TGTGCTAGTGGTTTGGAACCCCTCGGTGGTATTAGGGAACGAAGCAATCAGCCCCAGCATTTT | CASGLEPLGGIRERSNQPQHF